Below, one T cell receptor beta chain is given with its context. The data were taken from a study of blood T cell repertoires in COVID-19. As originally analysed: Amplification with reference gene primers provided the estimates of nucleated cell counts. Repertoires were generated with immunoSEQ multiplex PCR, while TCRdb's copy carries only in-frame clones and drops some. V and J calls and clone size are given by that table; D and trimming were obtained from the DNA. This sample has 470,000 or so clones, with 70% to 90% found just once. V dropped 6 bases and J dropped 1 base, with 8 bases sitting between them. The CDR3 covers 13 residues. CDR1 and CDR2 from the germline V gene are KGHDR and SFDVKD.

The source material was peripheral blood. This receptor was obtained from a human donor in a cohort sampled during active COVID-19. V is TRBV24-1 and J is TRBJ1-1; TRBD1 is a possible D gene (6 bases). The CDR3 sequence: CATSRGGNTEAFF. Here the CDR3 DNA reads TGTGCCACCAGTCGAGGGGGGAACACTGAAGCTTTCTTT.